The 3 T cell receptor beta chains reported below all come from one sample, sequenced in a study of Graves' ophthalmopathy and Graves' hyperthyroidism (dated by TCRdb to 2017 to 2018). These reads were obtained on an Illumina HiSeq 2000. For repertoire sequencing, the TCR beta CDR3 regions were amplified from RNA transcripts. HTBI primers and the Qiagen OneStep RT-PCR kit were used in a first-round RT-PCR, which was followed by a second-round multiplex PCR, size selection and purification. TCRdb reprocessing: public reads trimmed at Q25 with fastp, clones called with MiXCR, in-frame beta chains kept. Entries are consolidated by CDR3 protein sequence, retaining the most common genes and DNA. Across this sample there are approximately 460,000 distinct CDR3 sequences, with roughly 14% seen only once. 9.8% of the sample is taken by the ten largest. Specimen: blood. Receptors were obtained from a woman aged 25 to 39 with Graves' ophthalmopathy. Donor details come from another sample of the same person, matched by shared clones.

The chain uses TRBV5-1 and TRBJ1-5; possibly TRBD1 for D (5 bases). The V gene lost 4 bases and the J gene lost 6 bases, with 17 bases spanning the gap. Germline-derived CDR1 and CDR2 are SGHRS and YFSETQ. This CDR3 has 15 residues. The CDR3 DNA reads TGCGCCAGCAGCGTTGATAATGGGGGAGGTCAGCCCCAGCATTTT. Translating it yields CASSVDNGGGQPQHF.

This clonotype was picked up many times. V is TRBV6-5 and J is TRBJ2-5; 12 bases align to TRBD2. Looked up from germline, CDR1 is MNHEY and CDR2 is SVGAGI. Trimming removed 4 bases from V and 4 bases from J; junction bases left unmatched: 4. The CDR3 consists of 15 residues. CDR3 DNA: TGTGCCAGCAGTTCTAGCGGGGGGGGTGGAGAGACCCAGTACTTC. Its translation: CASSSSGGGGETQYF.

As for this clonotype: The conserved final phenylalanine or tryptophan is absent from the CDR3, which likely points to a read error. The chain is built from TRBV29-1 and TRBJ1-1; tentatively, D is TRBD1 (5 bases). CDR1 is SQVTM, CDR2 ANQGSEA, per germline. V dropped 5 bases and J dropped 3 bases, with 13 bases sitting between them. The CDR3 is 13 amino acids. The CDR3 bases are TGCAGCGTTTTAAGCCGGGGGGACACTGAAGCTTTCCTT. Translated: CSVLSRGDTEAFL.